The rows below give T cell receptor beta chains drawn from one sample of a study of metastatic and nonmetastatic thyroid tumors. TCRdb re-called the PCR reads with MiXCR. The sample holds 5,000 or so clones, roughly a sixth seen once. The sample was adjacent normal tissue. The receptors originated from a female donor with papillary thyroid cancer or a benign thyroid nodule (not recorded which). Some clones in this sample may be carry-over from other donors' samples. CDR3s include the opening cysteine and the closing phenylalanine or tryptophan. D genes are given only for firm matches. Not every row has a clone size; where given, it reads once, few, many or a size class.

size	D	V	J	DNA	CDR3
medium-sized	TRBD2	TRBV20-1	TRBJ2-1	TGCAGTGCTAACCCCCGGACTAGCGGCTACAATGAGCAGTTCTTC	CSANPRTSGYNEQFF
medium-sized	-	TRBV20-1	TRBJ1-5	TGCAGTGCCAGGAGGACAGAGAATAGCAATCAGCCCCAGCATTTT	CSARRTENSNQPQHF
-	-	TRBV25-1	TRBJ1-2	TGTGCTAGCCGGAGCAGTTGGAGAGGCTACACCTTC	CASRSSWRGYTF
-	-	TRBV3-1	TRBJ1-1	TGTGCCAGCAGCCAGGACACTGAAGCTTTCTTT	CASSQDTEAFF
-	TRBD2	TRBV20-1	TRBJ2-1	TGCAGTGCCAAGACCGGGACTAGCGGCTACAATGAGCAGTTCTTC	CSAKTGTSGYNEQFF
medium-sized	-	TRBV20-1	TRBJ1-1	TGCAGTGCTAGATTCGACCGCCCCTGGGCTTTCTTT	CSARFDRPWAFF
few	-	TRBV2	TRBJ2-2	TGTGCCAGCAGTGATTTCCCTAGGGCCGGGGAGCTGTTTTTT	CASSDFPRAGELFF
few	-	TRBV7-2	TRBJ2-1	TGTGCCAGCAGCCTAGACAGTGGCTCCTACAATGAGCAGTTCTTC	CASSLDSGSYNEQFF
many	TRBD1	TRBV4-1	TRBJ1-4	TGCGCCAGCAGCCAAGTAATAGGGGGCGAAAAACTGTTTTTT	CASSQVIGGEKLFF
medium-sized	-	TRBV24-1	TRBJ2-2	TGTGCCACCAGTGACCGTGACAGACACACCGGGGAGCTGTTTTTT	CATSDRDRHTGELFF
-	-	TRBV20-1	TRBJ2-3	TGCAGTGCTACCCGGACAAGCGTGGACACAGATACGCAGTATTTT	CSATRTSVDTDTQYF
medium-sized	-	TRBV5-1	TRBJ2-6	TGCGCCAGCAGCCCCGACACAAGCTCTGGGGCCAACGTCCTGACTTTC	CASSPDTSSGANVLTF
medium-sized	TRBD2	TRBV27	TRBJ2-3	TGTGCCAGTAGTCCAGGGCTAGCGGGCACAGATACGCAGTATTTT	CASSPGLAGTDTQYF
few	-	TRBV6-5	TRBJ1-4	TGTGCCAGCAGTTACTTTCCCCAGGGATGGTTTAGTGAAAAACTGTTTTTT	CASSYFPQGWFSEKLFF
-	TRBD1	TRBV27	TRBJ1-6	TGTGCCAGCAGTTCATACAGGGGGCTTTATAATTCACCCCTCCACTTT	CASSSYRGLYNSPLHF
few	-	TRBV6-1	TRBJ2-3	TGTGCCAGCAGAGTGTCGCTCTGGGGCTCAGATACGCAGTATTTT	CASRVSLWGSDTQYF
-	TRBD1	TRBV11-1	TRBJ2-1	TGTGCCAGCAGCCGCAGACAGGGGGCAAAATACAATGAGCAGTTCTTC	CASSRRQGAKYNEQFF
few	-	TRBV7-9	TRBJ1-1	TGTGCCAGCAGCTCCACCGACAGGGAAGCTTTCTTT	CASSSTDREAFF
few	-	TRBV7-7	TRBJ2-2	TGTGCGAACACCGGGGAGCTGTTTTTT	CANTGELFF
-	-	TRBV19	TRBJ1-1	TGTGCCAGTAGTATTGGCAGAAAGAACACTGAAGCTTTCTTT	CASSIGRKNTEAFF
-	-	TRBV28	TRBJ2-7	TGTGCCAGCATAAAGACAGTGTACGAACAGTATTTC	CASIKTVYEQYF
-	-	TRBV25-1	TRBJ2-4	TGTGCCAGCTCCGATACTAGAGACAACATTCAGCACTTC	CASSDTRDNIQHF
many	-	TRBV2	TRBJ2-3	TGTGCCAGCACCCTTACCGTAGCAGGAACGGGCACAGATACGCAGTATTTT	CASTLTVAGTGTDTQYF
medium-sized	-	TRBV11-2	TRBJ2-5	TGTGCCAGCAGCTTAAGTATCTCGTTCCAAGAGACCCAGTACTTC	CASSLSISFQETQYF
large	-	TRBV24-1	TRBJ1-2	TGTGCCACCAGTGATGAGGGATCTTCCTATGGCTACACCTTC	CATSDEGSSYGYTF
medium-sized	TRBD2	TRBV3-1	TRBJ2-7	TGTGCCAGCAGCCAAAGATCCGGACGGCTAGCGGGGATCTACTACGAGCAGTACTTC	CASSQRSGRLAGIYYEQYF
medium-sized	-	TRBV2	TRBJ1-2	TGTGCCAGCAGTGAATTAGGCAGCGCCTATGGCTACACCTTC	CASSELGSAYGYTF
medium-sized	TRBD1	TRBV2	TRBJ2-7	TGTGCCAGCAGTGAAACAGGGGGTCTTGTCTACGAGCAGTACTTC	CASSETGGLVYEQYF
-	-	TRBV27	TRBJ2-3	TGTGCCAGCAGTTTAATGGATACGCAGTATTTT	CASSLMDTQYF
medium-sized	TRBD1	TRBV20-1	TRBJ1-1	TGCAGTGCCACCCCGACAGGGATGAACACTGAAGCTTTCTTT	CSATPTGMNTEAFF
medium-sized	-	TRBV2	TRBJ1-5	TGTGCCAGCAAGGAAAATGGGAATAGCAATCAGCCCCAGCATTTT	CASKENGNSNQPQHF
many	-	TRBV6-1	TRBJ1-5	TGTGCCAGCAGTCAAGACAGACATCAGCCCCAGCATTTT	CASSQDRHQPQHF
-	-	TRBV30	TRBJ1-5	TGTGCCTGGGCTGGGGGAAGCAATCAGCCCCAGCATTTT	CAWAGGSNQPQHF
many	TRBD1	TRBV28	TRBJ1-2	TGTGCCAGCAGAACCGCCGGGACAGGGGACAGTGGCTACACCTTC	CASRTAGTGDSGYTF
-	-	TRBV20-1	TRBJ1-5	TGCAGTGTTCGCCGACAGGGCAATCAGCCCCAGCATTTT	CSVRRQGNQPQHF
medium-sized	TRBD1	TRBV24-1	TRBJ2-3	TGTGCCACCAGTGATCAACAGGGGACAGATACGCAGTATTTT	CATSDQQGTDTQYF